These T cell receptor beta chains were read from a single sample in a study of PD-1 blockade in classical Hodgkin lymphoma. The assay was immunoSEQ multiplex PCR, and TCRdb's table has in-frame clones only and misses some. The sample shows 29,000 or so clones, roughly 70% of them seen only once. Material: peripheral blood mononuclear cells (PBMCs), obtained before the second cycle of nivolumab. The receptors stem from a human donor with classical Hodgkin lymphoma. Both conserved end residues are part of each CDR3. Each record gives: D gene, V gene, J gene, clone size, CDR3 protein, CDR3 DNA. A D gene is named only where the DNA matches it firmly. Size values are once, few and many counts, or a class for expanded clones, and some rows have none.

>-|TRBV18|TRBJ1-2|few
CASSPRGRSLDGYTF
TGTGCCAGCTCACCAAGGGGACGGAGTTTGGATGGCTACACCTTC
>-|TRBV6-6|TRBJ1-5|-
CASSYVSQPQHF
TGTGCCAGCAGTTACGTGTCGCAGCCCCAGCATTTT
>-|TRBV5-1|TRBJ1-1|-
CASSLSSRGTTEAFF
TGCGCCAGCAGCTTGAGTTCCAGGGGAACGACTGAAGCTTTCTTT
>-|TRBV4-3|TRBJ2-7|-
CASSQDHREVPYEQYF
TGCGCCAGCAGCCAAGACCACAGGGAAGTGCCCTACGAGCAGTACTTC
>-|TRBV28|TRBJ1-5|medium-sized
CASSRIGAVSNQPQHF
TGTGCCAGCAGTAGAATCGGAGCAGTTAGCAATCAGCCCCAGCATTTT
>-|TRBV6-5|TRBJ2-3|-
CASSPAAAGTDTQYF
TGTGCCAGCAGCCCCGCCGCCGCGGGCACAGATACGCAGTATTTT
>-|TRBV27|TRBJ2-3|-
CASSELARLNTYTQYF
TGTGCCAGCAGCGAACTTGCTCGCCTGAACACCTATACGCAGTATTTT
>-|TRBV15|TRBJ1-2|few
CATSRDGNSPYGYTF
TGTGCCACCAGCAGAGATGGTAACAGTCCCTATGGCTACACCTTC
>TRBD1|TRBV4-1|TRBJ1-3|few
CANNTPGTGGNTIYF
TGCGCCAACAACACTCCCGGGACAGGGGGAAACACCATATATTTT
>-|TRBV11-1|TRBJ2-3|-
CASGLLTLGDTQYF
TGTGCCAGCGGCCTTCTGACACTAGGCGATACGCAGTATTTT
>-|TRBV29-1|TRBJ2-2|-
CSSTRIEHRGAVF
TGCAGCTCAACCAGGATCGAACACCGGGGAGCTGTTTTT
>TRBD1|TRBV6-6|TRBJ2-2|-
CASSDRASGELFF
TGTGCCAGCAGCGACAGGGCCTCGGGGGAGCTGTTTTTT
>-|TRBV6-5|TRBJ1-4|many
CASSYTDNEKLFF
TGTGCCAGCAGTTATACAGATAATGAAAAACTGTTTTTT
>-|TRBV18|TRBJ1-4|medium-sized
CASSLMLGRYNEKLFF
TGTGCCAGCTCTCTCATGTTGGGCAGATATAATGAAAAACTGTTTTTT
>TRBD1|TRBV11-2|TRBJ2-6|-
CASSLSGGYGANVLTF
TGTGCCAGCAGCTTATCAGGGGGTTACGGGGCCAACGTCCTGACTTTC
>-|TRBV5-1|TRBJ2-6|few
CASSLGISGANVLTF
TGCGCCAGCAGCTTGGGGATTTCTGGGGCCAACGTCCTGACTTTC
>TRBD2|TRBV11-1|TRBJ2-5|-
CASSLATSGGQETQYF
TGTGCCAGCAGCTTAGCGACTAGCGGGGGCCAAGAGACCCAGTACTTC
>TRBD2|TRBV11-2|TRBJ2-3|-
CASSLTPRLAGETDTQYF
TGTGCCAGCAGCCTGACTCCTAGACTAGCGGGGGAGACAGATACGCAGTATTTT
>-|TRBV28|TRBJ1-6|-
CASSLGRFGGSPLHF
TGTGCCAGCAGTTTGGGGAGGTTCGGGGGTTCACCCCTCCACTTT
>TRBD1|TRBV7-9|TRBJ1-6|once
CASSLEGQGNSPLHF
TGTGCCAGCAGCTTAGAGGGACAGGGAAATTCACCCCTCCACTTT
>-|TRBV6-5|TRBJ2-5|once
CASSSPLGYQETQYF
TGTGCCAGCAGTTCACCGTTGGGGTACCAAGAGACCCAGTACTTC
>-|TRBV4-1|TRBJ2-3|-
CASSQRDSRGGDTQYF
TGCGCCAGCAGCCAACGGGATTCGCGGGGAGGAGATACGCAGTATTTT
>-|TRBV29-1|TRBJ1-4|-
CSVQTATQKLFF
TGCAGCGTTCAGACAGCTACCCAAAAACTGTTTTTT
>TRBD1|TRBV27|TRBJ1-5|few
CASSSLDRGIYSQHF
TGTGCCAGCAGTTCCCTGGACAGGGGAATATATTCCCAGCATTTT
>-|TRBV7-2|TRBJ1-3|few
CASTYGRGNTIYF
TGTGCCAGCACCTACGGCCGGGGAAACACCATATATTTT
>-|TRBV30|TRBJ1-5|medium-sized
CACNLGTGTNQPQHF
TGTGCCTGTAACCTCGGAACAGGGACCAATCAGCCCCAGCATTTT
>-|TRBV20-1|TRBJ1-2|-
CSARDTDGYTF
TGCAGTGCTAGAGATACGGATGGCTACACCTTC
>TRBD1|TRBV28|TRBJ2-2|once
CASRGIAGGVGELFF
TGTGCCAGCCGGGGGATCGCAGGGGGCGTCGGGGAGCTGTTTTTT
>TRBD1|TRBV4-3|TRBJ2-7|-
CASSQDSGQGYEQYF
TGCGCCAGCAGCCAAGATTCGGGACAGGGTTACGAGCAGTACTTC
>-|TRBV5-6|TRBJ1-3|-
CASSDANSGNTIYF
TGTGCCAGCAGCGATGCCAACTCTGGAAACACCATATATTTT
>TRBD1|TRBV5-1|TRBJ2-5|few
CASSTMTGQETQYF
TGCGCCAGCAGCACTATGACAGGGCAAGAGACCCAGTACTTC
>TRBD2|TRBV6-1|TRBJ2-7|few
CASSLAGATYEQYF
TGTGCCAGCAGCTTAGCGGGGGCCACCTACGAGCAGTACTTC
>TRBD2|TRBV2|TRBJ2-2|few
CASSSGLAGGGELFF
TGTGCCAGCAGTTCCGGACTAGCAGGTGGCGGGGAGCTGTTTTTT